A selection of T cell receptor beta chains follows, all from one sample in a study of shared clonotypes between healthy human individuals. Some clones are missing from TCRdb's copy, which holds only in-frame ones; the method was immunoSEQ multiplex PCR. The table shows about 2 million clones, with 85% to 95% occurring only once. Material: naive CD4+ T cells sorted from blood. These receptors were collected from a young man in good health. CDR3s include the opening cysteine and the closing phenylalanine or tryptophan. D genes are given only for firm matches. Size is omitted from some rows. Given values are once, few, many or a class for expanded clones.

TRBV6-6	NA	TRBJ2-7	TRBD2	CASSYAGGYEQYF	TGTGCCAGCAGTTACGCGGGGGGCTACGAGCAGTACTTC
TRBV11-2	once	TRBJ1-1	TRBD1	CASSSGQGTYTEAFF	TGTGCCAGCAGTTCGGGACAGGGGACGTACACTGAAGCTTTCTTT
TRBV7-8	NA	TRBJ2-6	NA	CASSLGGAVGANVLTF	TGTGCCAGCAGCTTAGGGGGAGCCGTTGGGGCCAACGTCCTGACTTTC
TRBV30	NA	TRBJ2-5	TRBD1	CAWDRGEETQYF	TGTGCCTGGGACAGGGGCGAAGAGACCCAGTACTTC
TRBV27	NA	TRBJ2-1	TRBD1	CASSDRDRGGGNEQFF	TGTGCCAGCAGTGACCGGGACAGGGGTGGAGGCAATGAGCAGTTCTTC
TRBV9	NA	TRBJ1-2	NA	CASSVQESGLYGYTF	TGTGCCAGCAGCGTCCAGGAGTCAGGACTCTATGGCTACACCTTC
TRBV29-1	NA	TRBJ2-1	TRBD1	CSLGQRYNEQFF	TGCAGCCTGGGACAGAGATACAATGAGCAGTTCTTC
TRBV28	NA	TRBJ1-6	TRBD1	CASSSADRGRNSPLHF	TGTGCCAGCAGTTCCGCGGACAGGGGTAGGAATTCACCCCTCCACTTT
TRBV19	NA	TRBJ2-4	NA	CASTLLSGGKNIQYF	TGTGCCAGTACCCTCTTATCTGGGGGCAAAAACATTCAGTACTTC
TRBV19	NA	TRBJ1-5	NA	CASSIDRRELGSNQPQHF	TGTGCCAGTAGTATAGATAGGAGGGAGCTGGGAAGCAATCAGCCCCAGCATTTT